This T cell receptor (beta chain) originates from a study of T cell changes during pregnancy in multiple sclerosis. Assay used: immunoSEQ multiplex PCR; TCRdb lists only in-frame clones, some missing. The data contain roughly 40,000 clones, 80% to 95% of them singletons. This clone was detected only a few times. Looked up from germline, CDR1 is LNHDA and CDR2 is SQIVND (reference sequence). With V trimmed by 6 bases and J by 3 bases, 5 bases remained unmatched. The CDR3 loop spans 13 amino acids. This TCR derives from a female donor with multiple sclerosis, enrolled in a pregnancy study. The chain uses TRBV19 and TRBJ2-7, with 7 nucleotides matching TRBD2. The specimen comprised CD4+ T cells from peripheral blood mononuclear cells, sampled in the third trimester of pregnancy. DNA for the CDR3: TGTGCCAGTAGCCGGGACTACCGCTACGAGCAGTACTTC. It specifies CASSRDYRYEQYF.